The T cell receptor (beta chain) described here comes from a study of OX40 agonist ivuxolimab in advanced cancers. Background on the study: A partial response was reached by three patients: one with hepatocellular carcinoma and two with cutaneous melanoma.

The germline gives CDR1 LGHNT, CDR2 FRNRAP. V dropped 2 bases and J dropped 5 bases, with 7 bases sitting between them. The CDR3 has 13 residues. Some clones are missing from TCRdb's copy, which holds only in-frame ones; the method was immunoSEQ multiplex PCR. This table has approximately 19,000 clones, approximately 76% appearing once. The source material was CD4+ or CD8+ T cells sorted from blood, sampled in a trial of the OX40 agonist ivuxolimab. The receptor comes from an adult with an advanced solid tumor such as melanoma, head and neck, liver or kidney cancer. The genes are TRBV12-5 and TRBJ1-5, with D possibly matching TRBD1 (5 bases). CDR3 region: CASGLWGDQPQHF. DNA for the CDR3: TGTGCTAGTGGTTTGTGGGGGGATCAGCCCCAGCATTTT.